These 14 T cell receptor beta chains were sequenced from one sample in a study of blood T cell repertoires in COVID-19. Repertoires were generated with immunoSEQ multiplex PCR, while TCRdb's copy carries only in-frame clones and drops some. The data contain roughly 220,000 clones, 70% to 90% of them singletons. The material sequenced was PBMCs or T cells enriched from blood (not recorded which). These receptor sequences come from a woman in her thirties or forties with acute COVID-19.

This clone was recorded once. The J gene is TRBJ1-4, the V gene TRBV2, with D possibly TRBD1 on 5 matching bases. This CDR3 contains 13 residues. The germline gives CDR1 SNHLY, CDR2 FYNNEI. Trimming removed 4 bases at V and 8 bases at J, with 11 bases between. The DNA for the CDR3 is TGTGCCAGCAGTGCTGGGGCCTGGGAAAAACTGTTTTTT. The encoded protein is CASSAGAWEKLFF.

The gene calls are TRBV28 and TRBJ2-7, with TRBD2 identical over 8 bases. CDR3 size: 15 residues. Germline V CDR1 and CDR2: MDHEN, SYDVKM. Germline trimming cut 6 bases from V and 2 bases from J; bases unmatched to any gene: 9. Written as DNA, the CDR3 is TGTGCCAGCAGGAGGGCAGCGGGGGAAACCTACGAGCAGTACTTC. It is translated as CASRRAAGETYEQYF.

This chain joins TRBV30 and TRBJ1-2; 7 bases match TRBD1. This CDR3 has 15 residues. Germline CDR1 GTSNPN, CDR2 SVGIG (reference sequence). The ends lost 4 bases at V and 1 base at J; junction bases unmatched: 9. Here the CDR3 reads CAWIIGTAYNYGYTF. The CDR3 region has the DNA TGTGCCTGGATTATAGGGACAGCCTATAACTATGGCTACACCTTC. The full variable domain, in which reference TRBV30 and TRBJ1-2 provide the parts outside the CDR3, is SQTIHQWPATLVQPVGSPLSLECTVEGTSNPNLYWYRQAAGRGLQLLFYSVGIGQISSEVPQNLSASRPQDRQFILSSKKLLLSDSGFYLCAWIIGTAYNYGYTFGSGTRLTVV.

The chain recombines TRBV5-6 with TRBJ2-3; 10 nucleotides align to TRBD1. The CDR3 extends over 14 amino acids. Germline lookup yields CDR1 SGHDT and CDR2 YYEEEE. The V gene end was trimmed by 4 bases and the J gene end by 7 bases; junction bases not matched to a gene: 6. The CDR3 region has the DNA TGTGCCAGCAGCCAGGGACAGGGGACATATACGCAGTATTTT. It translates to CASSQGQGTYTQYF. The entire variable domain, with the rest obtained from reference TRBV5-6 and TRBJ2-3, is as follows: DAGVTQSPTHLIKTRGQQVTLRCSPKSGHDTVSWYQQALGQGPQFIFQYYEEEERQRGNFPDRFSGHQFPNYSSELNVNALLLGDSALYLCASSQGQGTYTQYFGPGTRLTVL.

The rearrangement links TRBV6-1 to TRBJ1-2, with unresolved D. V lost 1 base and J 4 bases, leaving 10 bases between the germline ends. Germline V gene lookup returns CDR1 MNHNS and CDR2 SASEGT. This CDR3 has 14 amino acids. Here the CDR3 reads CASSEVEGGYGYTF. In DNA form, the CDR3 reads TGTGCCAGCAGTGAAGTAGAGGGAGGCTATGGCTACACCTTC.

The gene calls are TRBV12-3 or TRBV12-4 and TRBJ1-5, with D possibly TRBD1 on 5 matching bases. The CDR3 is made up of 13 amino acids. V lost 5 bases and J lost 5, with 10 bases in between. The CDR3 DNA reads as TGTGCCAGCAGTCGGGGGGGTTATCAGCCCCAGCATTTT. Protein product: CASSRGGYQPQHF.

The rearrangement links TRBV7-9 to TRBJ1-5, with D perhaps matching TRBD1 (5 bases). V was trimmed by 5 bases and J by 6 bases, leaving 11 bases between them. Germline values: CDR1 SEHNR, CDR2 FQNEAQ (reference sequence). This CDR3 has 13 residues. The CDR3 reads CASSQGGSQPQHF. CDR3 sequence (DNA): TGTGCCAGCAGCCAGGGAGGGTCTCAGCCCCAGCATTTT. Based on the CDR3 plus reference TRBV7-9 and TRBJ1-5, the full variable domain is DTGVSQNPRHKITKRGQNVTFRCDPISEHNRLYWYRQTLGQGPEFLTYFQNEAQLEKSRLLSDRFSAERPKGSFSTLEIQRTEQGDSAMYLCASSQGGSQPQHFGDGTRLSIL.

This chain links TRBV7-9 with TRBJ1-2, with D perhaps matching TRBD1 (5 bases). This CDR3 comprises 14 residues. Deletions cut 8 bases from V and 1 base from J, with 14 bases between. The germline V gene has CDR1 SEHNR and CDR2 FQNEAQ (reference sequence). CDR3 region: CASYGTGSNYGYTF. The CDR3 nucleotides read TGTGCCAGCTACGGGACCGGGAGTAACTATGGCTACACCTTC.

The chain links TRBV29-1 to TRBJ2-5, with 7 bases that match TRBD2. Germline V lookup: CDR1 SQVTM, CDR2 ANQGSEA. V was clipped by 0 bases and J by 1 base; unmatched bases: 2. The CDR3 extends over 14 amino acids. CDR3 residues: CSVEDWGGQETQYF. The CDR3 nucleotides are TGCAGCGTTGAAGATTGGGGGGGCCAAGAGACCCAGTACTTC.

The rearrangement joins TRBV7-9 to TRBJ1-2, with 11 bases matching TRBD1. Per the germline V gene, CDR1 is SEHNR and CDR2 is FQNEAQ (reference sequence). This CDR3 has 14 amino acids. V lost 5 bases and J lost 4; bases outside the gene matches: 3. CDR3 nucleotide sequence: TGTGCCAGCAGCCCAGGACAGGGGGCCTATGGCTACACCTTC. Amino acids: CASSPGQGAYGYTF.

This sequence joins TRBV6-5 and TRBJ2-3; a weak D match, TRBD2 (6 bases). This CDR3 region has 15 residues. V was cut by 2 bases and J by 2 bases, with 11 bases left in between. CDR1 and CDR2 (germline): MNHEY, SVGAGI. DNA for the CDR3: TGTGCCAGCAGTTACGGGGGGTTCCCCACAGATACGCAGTATTTT. Translating gives CASSYGGFPTDTQYF.

This chain links TRBV15 with TRBJ2-5, with 10 bases matching TRBD1. The CDR3 spans 15 residues. V was clipped by 3 bases and J by 9 bases; unmatched bases: 10. Germline CDR1 reads LNHNV; CDR2 reads YYDKDF (reference sequence). The CDR3 DNA follows: TGTGCCACCAGCAGCTCGGACAGGGGGAGGGTGGCCCAGTACTTC. Its translation: CATSSSDRGRVAQYF. Using reference TRBV15 and TRBJ2-5 for the parts outside the CDR3, the full variable domain is DAMVIQNPRYQVTQFGKPVTLSCSQTLNHNVMYWYQQKSSQAPKLLFHYYDKDFNNEADTPDNFQSRRPNTSFCFLDIRSPGLGDTAMYLCATSSSDRGRVAQYFGPGTRLLVL.

The CDR3 DNA reads as TGTGCCAGCAGCCCATACGACAGGGGGCGCATCTACGAGCAGTACTTC. It specifies CASSPYDRGRIYEQYF. This chain joins TRBV7-9 and TRBJ2-7, with 10 bases aligning to TRBD1. Unmatched junction bases numbered 10, after V lost 5 bases and J lost 3 bases. CDR3 length: 16 amino acids. Germline lookup yields CDR1 SEHNR and CDR2 FQNEAQ (reference sequence).

V is TRBV15 and J is TRBJ1-2; 10 bases are shared with TRBD1. This CDR3 region has 14 residues. V trimming: 5 bases; J trimming: 4 bases; junction bases outside the gene matches: 4. Germline V gene data show CDR1 as LNHNV and CDR2 as YYDKDF (reference sequence). The CDR3 region is CATSEDRGPYGYTF. In DNA, the CDR3 is TGTGCCACCAGCGAAGACAGGGGGCCCTATGGCTACACCTTC.